The sequence of this TCR beta chain was determined in a study of monozygotic twins with inflammatory bowel disease. Findings and limits, study-wide: For IBD patients, clonotypes shared with others were fewer than for healthy twins, especially with disease activity. No separation of different T cell subtypes was possible.

The CDR3 covers 16 residues. Per germline, CDR1 SGHTA and CDR2 FQGTGA. Per TCR library, 3,000 to 4,000 ng of total RNA was used. TCRdb re-called the 5' RACE reads and shows each CDR3 protein once, DNA omitted. The data include about 160,000 distinct CDR3 sequences; the top ten clones carry 2.5% to 3%. Note on this clonotype: Antigen specificity is unknown.

This receptor was identified in a human donor with ulcerative colitis or Crohn's disease, or a healthy co-twin of an affected twin (not recorded which). The gene calls are TRBV7-3 and TRBJ2-1; TCRdb lists TRBD2, though no DNA is available to test this call. The sample comprised blood. CDR3 sequence reads: CASSSLAGATYNEQFF.